In this sample, the clone carrying this TCR beta chain turned up many times. Arm-PCR of CDR3 regions and iRepertoire HTBI primers were used to build TCR beta libraries. TCRdb fed the multiplex PCR reads into MiXCR, producing one record per CDR3 protein. The sample comprises about half a million distinct CDR3 sequences, about 11% of which are singletons, and approximately 9.6% rests with the top ten. These data originate in a study of regulatory T cells in long-lasting Graves disease. Time point described: newly diagnosed GD, antithyroid drugs for less than 3 months. Researchers made the TCR library from RNA that was extracted from PBMCs. These records were also assigned to another study, of T cells in Graves' hyperthyroidism and ophthalmopathy. That report adds: The HTBI primer set was used in a first-round RT-PCR of the TCR CDR3.

Material: peripheral blood mononuclear cells (PBMCs), obtained at new diagnosis, from a patient treated with antithyroid drugs. This TCR came from a woman aged 25 to 39 with Graves disease.

The CDR3 DNA reads TGTGCCACCAGTGATTCTGGACAGGGGGGCGATGAGCAGTTCTTC. Translation: CATSDSGQGGDEQFF. The rearrangement uses TRBV24-1 and TRBJ2-1; 10 nucleotides agree with TRBD1. The germline V gene encodes CDR1 KGHDR and CDR2 SFDVKD. After removal of 2 bases from V and 8 bases from J, the junction contained 5 bases not matched to a gene. This CDR3 comprises 15 residues.